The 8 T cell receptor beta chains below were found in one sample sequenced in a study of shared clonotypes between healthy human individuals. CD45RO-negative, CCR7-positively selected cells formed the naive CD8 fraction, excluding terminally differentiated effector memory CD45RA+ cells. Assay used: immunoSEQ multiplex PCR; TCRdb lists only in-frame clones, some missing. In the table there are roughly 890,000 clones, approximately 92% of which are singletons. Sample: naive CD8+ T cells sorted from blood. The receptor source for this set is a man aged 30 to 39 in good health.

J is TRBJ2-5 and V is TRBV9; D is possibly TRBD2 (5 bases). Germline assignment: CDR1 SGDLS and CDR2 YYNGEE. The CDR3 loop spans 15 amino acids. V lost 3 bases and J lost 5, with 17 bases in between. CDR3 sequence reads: CASSAQASPWETQYF. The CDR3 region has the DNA TGTGCCAGCAGCGCCCAGGCTAGCCCATGGGAGACCCAGTACTTC. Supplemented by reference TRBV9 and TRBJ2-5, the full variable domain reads DSGVTQTPKHLITATGQRVTLRCSPRSGDLSVYWYQQSLDQGLQFLIQYYNGEERAKGNILERFSAQQFPDLHSELNLSSLELGDSALYFCASSAQASPWETQYFGPGTRLLVL.

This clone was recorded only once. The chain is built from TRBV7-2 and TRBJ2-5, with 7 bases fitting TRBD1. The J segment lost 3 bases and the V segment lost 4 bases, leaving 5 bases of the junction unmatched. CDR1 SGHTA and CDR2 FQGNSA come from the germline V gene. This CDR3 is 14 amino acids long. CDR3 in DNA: TGTGCCAGCAGCTATCCAGACAGGGAAGAGACCCAGTACTTC. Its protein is CASSYPDREETQYF. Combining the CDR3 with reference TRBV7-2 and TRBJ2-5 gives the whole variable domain GAGVSQSPSNKVTEKGKDVELRCDPISGHTALYWYRQSLGQGLEFLIYFQGNSAPDKSGLPSDRFSAERTGGSVSTLTIQRTQQEDSAVYLCASSYPDREETQYFGPGTRLLVL.

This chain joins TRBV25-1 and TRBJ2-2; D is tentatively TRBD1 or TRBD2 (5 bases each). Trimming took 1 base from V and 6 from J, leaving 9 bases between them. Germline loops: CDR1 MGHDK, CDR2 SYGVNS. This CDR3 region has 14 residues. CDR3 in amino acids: CASSELPGPGELFF. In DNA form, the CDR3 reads TGTGCCAGCAGTGAATTACCGGGGCCCGGGGAGCTGTTTTTT.

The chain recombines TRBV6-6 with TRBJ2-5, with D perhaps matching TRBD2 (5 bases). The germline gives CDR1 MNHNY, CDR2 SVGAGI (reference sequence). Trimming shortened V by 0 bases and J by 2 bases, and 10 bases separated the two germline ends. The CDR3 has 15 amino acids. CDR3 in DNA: TGTGCCAGCAGTTACTCATTTGAGGGACAAGAGACCCAGTACTTC. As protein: CASSYSFEGQETQYF.

Here the CDR3 DNA reads TGTGCCAGCAGCCAAACCGGAGTAGGCTACACCTTC. Translating it yields CASSQTGVGYTF. The chain has TRBV7-9 and TRBJ1-2, with unresolved D. The germline V gene has CDR1 SEHNR and CDR2 FQNEAQ (reference sequence). There are 12 residues in the CDR3. Trimming removed 5 bases from V and 8 bases from J, with 12 bases in between. Full variable domain (outside the CDR3, taken from reference TRBV7-9 and TRBJ1-2): DTGVSQNPRHKITKRGQNVTFRCDPISEHNRLYWYRQTLGQGPEFLTYFQNEAQLEKSRLLSDRFSAERPKGSFSTLEIQRTEQGDSAMYLCASSQTGVGYTFGSGTRLTVV.

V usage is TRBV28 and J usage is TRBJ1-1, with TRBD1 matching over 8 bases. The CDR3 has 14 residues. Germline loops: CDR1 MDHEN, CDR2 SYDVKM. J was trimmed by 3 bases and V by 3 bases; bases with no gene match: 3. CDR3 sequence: CASSFQGAYTEAFF. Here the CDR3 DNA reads TGTGCCAGCAGTTTTCAGGGGGCGTACACTGAAGCTTTCTTT.

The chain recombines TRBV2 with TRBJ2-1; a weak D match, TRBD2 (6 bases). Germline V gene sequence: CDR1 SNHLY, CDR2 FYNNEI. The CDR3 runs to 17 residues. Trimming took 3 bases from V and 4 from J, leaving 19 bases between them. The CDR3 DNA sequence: TGTGCCAGCAGTGACTTCGGGAGCTCGGGCGAGTACAATGAGCAGTTCTTC. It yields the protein CASSDFGSSGEYNEQFF.

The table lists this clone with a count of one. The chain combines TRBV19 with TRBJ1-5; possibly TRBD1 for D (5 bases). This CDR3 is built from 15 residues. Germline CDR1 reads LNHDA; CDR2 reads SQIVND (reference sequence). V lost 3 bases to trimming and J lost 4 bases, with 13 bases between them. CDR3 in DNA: TGTGCCAGTAGTATTGAAGACAGTTTGAATCAGCCCCAGCATTTT. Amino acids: CASSIEDSLNQPQHF.